These 10 T cell receptor beta chains were sequenced from one sample in a study of T cell responses to AZD1222 COVID-19 vaccine. Method: immunoSEQ multiplex PCR; TCRdb's copy keeps in-frame clones and lacks some. In the table there are roughly 66,000 clones, 65% to 90% of which are singletons. The sample here was peripheral blood, taken on day 0 of AZD1222 vaccination. These receptors were collected from an adult in good health.

V gene TRBV5-6 combines with J gene TRBJ1-2; D gene uncertain. There are 15 residues in the CDR3. CDR1 is SGHDT, CDR2 YYEEEE, per germline. Trimming stripped 1 base from V and 7 bases from J, with 17 bases between. Here the CDR3 DNA reads TGTGCCAGCAGCTTGTTTGGCGGAGGAGGCGGTGGCTACACCTTC. Translating gives CASSLFGGGGGGYTF. The full variable domain, in which reference TRBV5-6 and TRBJ1-2 provide the parts outside the CDR3, is DAGVTQSPTHLIKTRGQQVTLRCSPKSGHDTVSWYQQALGQGPQFIFQYYEEEERQRGNFPDRFSGHQFPNYSSELNVNALLLGDSALYLCASSLFGGGGGGYTFGSGTRLTVV.

The chain employs TRBV9 and TRBJ1-1; no clear D gene. This CDR3 comprises 15 residues. V lost 4 bases to trimming and J lost 6 bases, with 19 bases between them. Per germline, CDR1 SGDLS and CDR2 YYNGEE. The CDR3 DNA sequence: TGTGCCAGCAGCCCCCCAAGTTGGGTCTCCCCTGAAGCTTTCTTT. Translating gives CASSPPSWVSPEAFF.

This chain links TRBV19 with TRBJ1-2; TRBD1 might be the D (5 bases). Trimming took off 3 bases at V and 7 bases at J, with 12 bases between the two ends. Germline values: CDR1 LNHDA, CDR2 SQIVND (reference sequence). The CDR3 contains 13 residues. This CDR3 is CASSIEGRRGYTF. As DNA, the CDR3 is TGTGCCAGTAGTATCGAGGGGAGACGTGGCTACACCTTC.

The genes are TRBV18 and TRBJ2-1; 9 bases are shared with TRBD2. CDR3 length: 16 residues. CDR1 is KGHSH, CDR2 LQKENI, per germline. The J segment lost 2 bases and the V segment lost 0 bases, leaving 2 bases of the junction unmatched. The CDR3 region has the DNA TGTGCCAGCTCACCACCGAGCGGGGGGACCTACAATGAGCAGTTCTTC. It yields the protein CASSPPSGGTYNEQFF.

The chain couples TRBV29-1 to TRBJ1-2; D unresolved. Trimming removed 2 bases from V and 4 bases from J, with 8 bases in between. This CDR3 comprises 12 residues. Germline CDR1 is SQVTM and CDR2 is ANQGSEA. As DNA, the CDR3 is TGCAGCGTTGAACATCTCGGCTATGGCTACACCTTC. Protein: CSVEHLGYGYTF.

This sequence joins TRBV7-9 and TRBJ1-1; a possible D gene is TRBD1 (6 bases). The CDR3 has 14 residues. CDR1 SEHNR and CDR2 FQNEAQ come from the germline V gene (reference sequence). Trimming removed 4 bases from V and 2 bases from J, with 11 bases in between. The CDR3 coding sequence is TGTGCCAGCAGCTCGCAGGGGATAAACACTGAAGCTTTCTTT. The encoded protein is CASSSQGINTEAFF.

The chain is built from TRBV9 and TRBJ2-7; D is ambiguous. V was cut by 0 bases and J by 6 bases, with 13 bases left in between. The V gene's germline CDR1 is SGDLS and CDR2 YYNGEE. The CDR3 has 14 amino acids. CDR3 in amino acids: CASSVASLDGEQYF. CDR3 nucleotide sequence: TGTGCCAGCAGCGTAGCGTCCCTCGATGGCGAGCAGTACTTC.

The rearrangement uses TRBV4-1 and TRBJ1-6, with 10 bases matching TRBD1. Germline loops: CDR1 MGHRA, CDR2 YSYEKL. The CDR3 loop spans 15 amino acids. The V segment lost 1 base and the J segment 6 bases; nucleotides outside the gene matches: 0. The CDR3 bases are TGCGCCAGCAGCCAAGGGACAGGGGGTAATTCACCCCTCCACTTT. Its translation: CASSQGTGGNSPLHF.

The V and J genes are TRBV27 and TRBJ2-7; perhaps TRBD1 as D (7 bases). This CDR3 region has 13 residues. V lost 6 bases, J lost 2 bases, and 11 bases lay in between. From germline, CDR1 is MNHEY and CDR2 SMNVEV (reference sequence). The CDR3 nucleotides read TGTGCCAGCAGCCAGGGGGGAGCCTACGAGCAGTACTTC. This codes for CASSQGGAYEQYF.

This clone was recorded only once. The genes are TRBV5-4 and TRBJ1-6; possible D gene TRBD1, 6 bases. CDR1 and CDR2 from the germline V gene are SGHNT and YYREEE (reference sequence). The ends were cut back, 4 bases at V and 6 bases at J, with 14 bases in the middle. The CDR3 covers 15 residues. Here the CDR3 reads CASSLDRTFNSPLHF. The CDR3 bases are TGTGCCAGCAGCCTGGACAGAACCTTTAATTCACCCCTCCACTTT. The variable domain in full, with the rest retrieved from reference TRBV5-4 and TRBJ1-6, is ETGVTQSPTHLIKTRGQQVTLRCSSQSGHNTVSWYQQALGQGPQFIFQYYREEENGRGNFPPRFSGLQFPNYSSELNVNALELDDSALYLCASSLDRTFNSPLHFGNGTRLTVT.